This T cell receptor (beta chain) comes out of a study of T-cell memory formation after mild COVID-19. Study in general: Clusters were largely donor specific. Findings and caveats of the study: Clones that contracted clustered mainly in CM and EM if CD4+ and in EMRA if CD8+.

The CDR3 is 17 residues long. The germline V gene encodes CDR1 MNHEY and CDR2 SVGAGI. Trimming took 0 bases from V and 4 from J; bases not matched to a gene: 8. As for this clonotype: The antigen remains undetermined.

Barcoded TCR alpha and TCR beta cDNA libraries with UMIs came from 5'RACE using constant-segment primers. TCRdb re-derived calls from the 5' RACE reads in MiXCR, one entry per CDR3 protein. The profile shows 450,000 to 650,000 distinct CDR3 sequences, roughly 18% of them singletons. The rearrangement joins TRBV6-5 to TRBJ1-3, with 8 positions matching TRBD1. The source of this sequence is an adult woman who had mild COVID-19 (a few samples of this study predate the infection). Cell type and time point are not known. The source material was PBMCs or a T cell subset sorted from them (not recorded which). CDR3 coding DNA: TGTGCCAGCAGTTACTCGAGGCCCAGGGGGCCCGGAAACACCATATATTTT. This encodes CASSYSRPRGPGNTIYF.